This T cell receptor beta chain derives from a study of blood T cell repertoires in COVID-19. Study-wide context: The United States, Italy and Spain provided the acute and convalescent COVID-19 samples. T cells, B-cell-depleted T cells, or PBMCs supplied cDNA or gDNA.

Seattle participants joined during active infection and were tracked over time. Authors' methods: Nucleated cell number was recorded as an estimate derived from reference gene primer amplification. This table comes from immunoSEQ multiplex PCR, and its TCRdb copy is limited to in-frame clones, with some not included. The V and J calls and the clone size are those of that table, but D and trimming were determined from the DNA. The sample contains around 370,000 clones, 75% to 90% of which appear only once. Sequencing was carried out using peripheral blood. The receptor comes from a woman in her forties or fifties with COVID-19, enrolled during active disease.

CDR3 sequence reads: CASSQDLRQDQETQYF. CDR3 bases: TGCGCCAGCAGCCAAGATTTGAGACAAGACCAAGAGACCCAGTACTTC. The rearrangement uses TRBV4-3 and TRBJ2-5; unclear D gene. This CDR3 is built from 16 residues. Germline CDR1 and CDR2: LGHNA and YSLEER. The V and J ends lost 0 bases and 0 bases respectively, with 11 bases between them.